These 2 T cell receptor beta chains were sequenced from one sample in a study of blood T cell repertoires in COVID-19. The assay was immunoSEQ multiplex PCR, and TCRdb's table has in-frame clones only and misses some. The sample has around 290,000 clones, approximately 91% seen once. Sequenced input: peripheral blood. These TCRs come from a woman aged 25 to 45 with COVID-19, enrolled during active disease.

This clone turned up a few times. The chain couples TRBV21-1 to TRBJ1-2. TRBV21-1 is shown as a pseudogene. The CDR3 has 14 residues. The CDR3 here is CASSIKGGSYGYTF. The CDR3 bases are TGTGCCAGCAGTATAAAGGGTGGGAGCTATGGCTACACCTTC.

V gene TRBV11-2 combines with J gene TRBJ2-2; no definite D call. Trimming shortened V by 0 bases and J by 4 bases, and 9 bases separated the two germline ends. Germline V gives CDR1 SGHAT, CDR2 FQNNGV. The CDR3 length is 15 residues. The CDR3 DNA reads as TGTGCCAGCAGCTTAGAAGGAGCCTCCACCGGGGAGCTGTTTTTT. Protein sequence: CASSLEGASTGELFF.